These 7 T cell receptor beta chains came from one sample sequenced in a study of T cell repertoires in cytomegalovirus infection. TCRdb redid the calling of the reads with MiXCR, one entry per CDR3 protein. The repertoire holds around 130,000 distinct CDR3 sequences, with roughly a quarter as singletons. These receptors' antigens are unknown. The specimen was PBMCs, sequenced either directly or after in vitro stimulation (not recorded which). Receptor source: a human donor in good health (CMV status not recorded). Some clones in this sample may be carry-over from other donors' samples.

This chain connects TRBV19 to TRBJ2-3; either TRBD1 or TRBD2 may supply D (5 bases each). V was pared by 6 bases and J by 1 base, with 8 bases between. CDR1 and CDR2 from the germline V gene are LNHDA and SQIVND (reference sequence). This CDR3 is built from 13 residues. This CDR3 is CASRVGGTDTQYF. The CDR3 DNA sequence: TGTGCCAGTAGGGTGGGGGGCACAGATACGCAGTATTTT.

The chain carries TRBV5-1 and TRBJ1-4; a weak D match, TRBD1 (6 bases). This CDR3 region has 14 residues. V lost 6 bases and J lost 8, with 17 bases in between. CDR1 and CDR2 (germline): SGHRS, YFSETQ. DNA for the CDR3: TGCGCCAGCACCTATAGGACAGTAGAAGAAAAACTGTTTTTT. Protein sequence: CASTYRTVEEKLFF.

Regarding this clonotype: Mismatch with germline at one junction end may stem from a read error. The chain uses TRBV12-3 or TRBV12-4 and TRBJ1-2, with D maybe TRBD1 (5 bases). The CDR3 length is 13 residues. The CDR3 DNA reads TGTGCCAGCAGTTTAGGGCCGACAGCCCCAGTCCCCTTC. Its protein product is CASSLGPTAPVPF.

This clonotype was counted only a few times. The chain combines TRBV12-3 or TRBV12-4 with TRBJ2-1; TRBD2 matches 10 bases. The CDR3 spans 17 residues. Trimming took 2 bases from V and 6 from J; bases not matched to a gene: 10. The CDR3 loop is CASSLQSSGSLRNEQFF. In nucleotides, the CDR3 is TGTGCCAGCAGTTTACAGTCTAGCGGGAGTCTTCGCAATGAGCAGTTCTTC.

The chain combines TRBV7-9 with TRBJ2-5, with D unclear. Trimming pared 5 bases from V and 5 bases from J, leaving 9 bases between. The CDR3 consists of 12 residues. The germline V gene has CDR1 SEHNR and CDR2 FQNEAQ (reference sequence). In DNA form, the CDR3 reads TGTGCCAGCAGCCTCGAGGTCGAGACCCAGTACTTC. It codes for CASSLEVETQYF.

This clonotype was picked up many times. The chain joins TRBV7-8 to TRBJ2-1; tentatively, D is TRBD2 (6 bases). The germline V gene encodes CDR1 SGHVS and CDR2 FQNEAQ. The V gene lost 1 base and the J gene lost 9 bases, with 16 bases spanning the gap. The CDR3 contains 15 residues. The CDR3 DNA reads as TGTGCCAGCAGCTTAGTTCCAGCGGGTCACGGTGAGCAGTTCTTC. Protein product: CASSLVPAGHGEQFF.

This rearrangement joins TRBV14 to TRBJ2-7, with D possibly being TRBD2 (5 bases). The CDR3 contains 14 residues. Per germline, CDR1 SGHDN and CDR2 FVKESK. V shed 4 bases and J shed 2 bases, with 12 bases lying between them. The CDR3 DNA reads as TGTGCCAGCAGCCCTAGCATTGTGGCCTACGAGCAGTACTTC. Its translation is CASSPSIVAYEQYF.